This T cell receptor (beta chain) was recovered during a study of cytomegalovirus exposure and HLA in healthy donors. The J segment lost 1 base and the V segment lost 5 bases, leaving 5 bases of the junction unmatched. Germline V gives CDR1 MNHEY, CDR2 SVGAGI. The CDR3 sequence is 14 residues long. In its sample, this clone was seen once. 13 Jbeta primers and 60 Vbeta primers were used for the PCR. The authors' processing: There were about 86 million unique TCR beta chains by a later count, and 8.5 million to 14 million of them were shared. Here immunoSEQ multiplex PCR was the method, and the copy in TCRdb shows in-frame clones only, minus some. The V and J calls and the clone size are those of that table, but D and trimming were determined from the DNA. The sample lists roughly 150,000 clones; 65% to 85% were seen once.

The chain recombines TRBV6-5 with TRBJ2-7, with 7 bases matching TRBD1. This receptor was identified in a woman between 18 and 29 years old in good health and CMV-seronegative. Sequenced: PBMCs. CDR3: CASSQGDKSYEQYF. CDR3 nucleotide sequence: TGTGCCAGCAGTCAGGGGGACAAATCCTACGAGCAGTACTTC.